Following are 13 T cell receptor beta chains from one sample sequenced in a study of T cells in localized non-small cell lung cancer. The method was immunoSEQ multiplex PCR; TCRdb's version includes in-frame clones alone and lacks a portion of them. Of about 30,000 clones in the sample, approximately 94% were seen once. The specimen was peripheral blood, collected before any cancer treatment. Receptor source: a woman between 35 and 70 years old with stage I lung adenocarcinoma.

This rearrangement joins TRBV4-3 to TRBJ1-4; D not resolved. The germline gives CDR1 LGHNA, CDR2 YSLEER. V lost 4 bases to trimming and J lost 0 bases, with 9 bases between them. CDR3 size: 15 residues. CDR3 DNA sequence: TGCGCCAGCAGCCCGGGAGGGTCAACTAATGAAAAACTGTTTTTT. As protein: CASSPGGSTNEKLFF.

This chain uses TRBV9 with TRBJ1-1; TRBD1 matches 8 bases. CDR1 is SGDLS and CDR2 is YYNGEE in the germline V gene. The CDR3 loop spans 15 amino acids. Unmatched junction bases numbered 6, after V lost 4 bases and J lost 1 base. The CDR3: CASSPTGVGNTEAFF. CDR3 in DNA: TGTGCCAGCAGCCCGACAGGGGTTGGGAACACTGAAGCTTTCTTT.

The rearrangement links TRBV25-1 to TRBJ2-2, with 9 bases fitting TRBD1. CDR1 is MGHDK and CDR2 is SYGVNS in the germline V gene. The CDR3 runs 18 residues. The J segment lost 2 bases and the V segment lost 6 bases, leaving 13 bases of the junction unmatched. CDR3 sequence: CASRDRGSRQGNTGELFF. Written as DNA, the CDR3 is TGTGCCAGCAGGGACAGGGGATCCCGGCAGGGTAACACCGGGGAGCTGTTTTTT.

V gene TRBV18 combines with J gene TRBJ1-2, with no clear D. The CDR3 loop spans 16 amino acids. V was trimmed by 6 bases and J by 4 bases, leaving 21 bases between them. Per germline, CDR1 KGHSH and CDR2 LQKENI. The CDR3 nucleotides read TGTGCCAGCTCCTCGGAGTCGGCAGGACGGGGCTATGGCTACACCTTC. As protein: CASSSESAGRGYGYTF.

The J gene is TRBJ2-1, the V gene TRBV5-4, with D hard to call. Germline lookup yields CDR1 SGHNT and CDR2 YYREEE (reference sequence). V dropped 0 bases and J dropped 0 bases, with 4 bases sitting between them. CDR3 length: 14 residues. CDR3 region: CASSLGDSYNEQFF. CDR3 nucleotide sequence: TGTGCCAGCAGCTTGGGGGACTCCTACAATGAGCAGTTCTTC. The full variable domain, with the rest looked up from reference TRBV5-4 and TRBJ2-1, is ETGVTQSPTHLIKTRGQQVTLRCSSQSGHNTVSWYQQALGQGPQFIFQYYREEENGRGNFPPRFSGLQFPNYSSELNVNALELDDSALYLCASSLGDSYNEQFFGPGTRLTVL.

This clone was observed a handful of times. The chain recombines TRBV7-2 with TRBJ1-4; tentatively, D is TRBD1 (5 bases). CDR3 length: 15 residues. The germline V gene has CDR1 SGHTA and CDR2 FQGNSA. V was cut by 1 base and J by 7 bases, with 13 bases left in between. In DNA form, the CDR3 reads TGTGCCAGCAGCTTAGGGCCTCAGGGTAGTGAAAAACTGTTTTTT. Translating gives CASSLGPQGSEKLFF.

CDR3 coding DNA: TGTGCCAGCCTTACCTCGGTTGGCAGTGAGAGCTACGAGCAGTACTTC. It specifies CASLTSVGSESYEQYF. V gene TRBV2 combines with J gene TRBJ2-7, with unresolved D. With 8 bases removed from V and 3 bases from J, the gap between germline ends came to 23 bases. Germline V gives CDR1 SNHLY, CDR2 FYNNEI. The length of the CDR3 is 16 residues.

The genes are TRBV6-5 and TRBJ2-7; TRBD1 aligns across 8 bases. In germline, CDR1 is MNHEY, CDR2 SVGAGI. V gave up 7 bases and J gave up 6 bases; unmatched junction bases: 14. There are 15 residues in the CDR3. CDR3 protein: CASTYAGTGLVEQYF. The CDR3 DNA reads as TGTGCCAGCACCTATGCCGGGACAGGCCTCGTCGAGCAGTACTTC.

V and J are TRBV28 and TRBJ2-3, with D possibly TRBD2 on 6 matching bases. The CDR3 runs 12 residues. The V gene's germline CDR1 is MDHEN and CDR2 SYDVKM. Between the trimmed V and J ends, which lost 6 bases and 6 bases, there was a span of 10 bases. The CDR3 DNA reads TGTGCCAGCAGCCTAGCGACGGATACGCAGTATTTT. This codes for CASSLATDTQYF.

The chain uses TRBV5-4 and TRBJ2-3; 9 bases line up with TRBD2. The germline V gene has CDR1 SGHNT and CDR2 YYREEE (reference sequence). Germline trimming cut 0 bases from V and 3 bases from J; bases unmatched to any gene: 5. The CDR3 contains 16 residues. CDR3 protein: CASSLGSGRNTDTQYF. CDR3 DNA: TGTGCCAGCAGCTTGGGAAGCGGGAGGAATACAGATACGCAGTATTTT.

This chain connects TRBV5-8 to TRBJ2-3, with TRBD2 matching 12 bases. Trimming at V came to 4 bases and at J to 6 bases, leaving 12 bases not matched to a gene. The CDR3 is made up of 17 amino acids. Germline CDR1 and CDR2: SGHTS and YDEGEE. In DNA, the CDR3 is TGTGCCAGCAGCAGTCCTAGCGGGAGGGCCAGGGGGGATACGCAGTATTTT. Encoded protein: CASSSPSGRARGDTQYF.

J is TRBJ2-7 and V is TRBV5-1; 10 bases match TRBD2. Germline-derived CDR1 and CDR2 are SGHRS and YFSETQ. This CDR3 is 15 amino acids long. Trimming removed 0 bases from V and 3 bases from J; junction bases left unmatched: 3. In DNA form, the CDR3 reads TGCGCCAGCAGCTTGGTAGCTAGCGGGGGCTACGAGCAGTACTTC. Translated, it gives CASSLVASGGYEQYF. The whole variable domain, filled in from reference TRBV5-1 and TRBJ2-7, reads KAGVTQTPRYLIKTRGQQVTLSCSPISGHRSVSWYQQTPGQGLQFLFEYFSETQRNKGNFPGRFSGRQFSNSRSEMNVSTLELGDSALYLCASSLVASGGYEQYFGPGTRLTVT.

V usage is TRBV7-9 and J usage is TRBJ2-1; perhaps TRBD2 as D (6 bases). The germline V gene encodes CDR1 SEHNR and CDR2 FQNEAQ (reference sequence). The CDR3 has 15 amino acids. Trimming removed 5 bases at V and 0 bases at J, with 11 bases between. The CDR3 region has the DNA TGTGCCAGCAGCACCGGGACTCCCTCCTACAATGAGCAGTTCTTC. It codes for CASSTGTPSYNEQFF. Looking up the rest from reference TRBV7-9 and TRBJ2-1 gives the full variable domain: DTGVSQNPRHKITKRGQNVTFRCDPISEHNRLYWYRQTLGQGPEFLTYFQNEAQLEKSRLLSDRFSAERPKGSFSTLEIQRTEQGDSAMYLCASSTGTPSYNEQFFGPGTRLTVL.